This TCR beta chain was identified in a study of blood T cell repertoires in COVID-19. Study-level information: The United States, Italy and Spain were the sources of the acute and convalescent COVID-19 samples. The cDNA or gDNA used as material had been derived from T cells, B-cell-depleted T cells, or PBMCs.

Per the authors' pipeline: Estimates of nucleated cell counts were drawn from the amplification of reference gene primers. The data were produced by immunoSEQ multiplex PCR, yet TCRdb's version contains in-frame clones alone and is incomplete. That table furnishes V, J and clone size, whereas the DNA furnished D and trimming. The data show about 99,000 clones, roughly 87% seen once. Trimming at V came to 2 bases and at J to 0 bases, leaving 4 bases not matched to a gene. The CDR3 extends over 15 amino acids. Germline-derived CDR1 and CDR2 are LNHNV and YYDKDF (reference sequence). V gene TRBV15 combines with J gene TRBJ2-7; 7 nucleotides match TRBD1. Sequencing input: peripheral blood. The receptor was isolated from a human donor in a cohort sampled during active COVID-19. DNA for the CDR3: TGTGCCACCAGCAGACAACAGGGGAGCTCCTACGAGCAGTACTTC. Its protein is CATSRQQGSSYEQYF.